This TCR beta chain was captured by sequencing in a study of T-cell reconstitution after alpha-beta-depleted transplantation in children. Germline V gene sequence: CDR1 LGHNA, CDR2 YSLEER. Trimming removed 4 bases from V and 3 bases from J; junction bases left unmatched: 4. The CDR3 is 14 residues long. This clonotype was seen only a few times. Molecular barcoding with unique molecular identifiers was used for the TCRbeta library. In TCRdb, the PCR reads were re-called with MiXCR into one record per CDR3 protein. The profile shows 90,000 to 150,000 distinct CDR3 sequences, 23% of them singletons. The receptor's source is a male patient aged 2-15 years who had a stem cell transplant for chronic granulomatous disease, so the T cells may come from the graft donor. This chain connects TRBV4-3 to TRBJ1-2; 8 positions match TRBD1. This material consisted of PBMCs, mostly from graft donor cells, taken 180 days after TCRalphabeta/CD19-depleted stem cell transplant. Here the CDR3 DNA reads TGCGCCAGCAGCCCCACGGACAGGGACTATGGCTACACCTTC. This sequence encodes CASSPTDRDYGYTF.